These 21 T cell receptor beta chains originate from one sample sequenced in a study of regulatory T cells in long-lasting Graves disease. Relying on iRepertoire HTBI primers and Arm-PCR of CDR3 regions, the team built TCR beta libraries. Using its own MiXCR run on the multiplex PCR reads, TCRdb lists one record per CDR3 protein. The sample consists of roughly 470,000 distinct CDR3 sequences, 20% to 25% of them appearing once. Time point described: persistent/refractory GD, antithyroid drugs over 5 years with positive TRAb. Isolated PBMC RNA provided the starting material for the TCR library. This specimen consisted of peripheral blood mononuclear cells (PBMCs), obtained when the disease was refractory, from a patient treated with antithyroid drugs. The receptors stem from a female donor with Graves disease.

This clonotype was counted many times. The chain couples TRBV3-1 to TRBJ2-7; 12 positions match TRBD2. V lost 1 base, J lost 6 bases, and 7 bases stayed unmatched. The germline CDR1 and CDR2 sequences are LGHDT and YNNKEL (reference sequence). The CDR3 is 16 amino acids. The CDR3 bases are TGTGCCAGCAGCCAAGCTCTAGCGGGAGGGCCCCTCGAGCAGTACTTC. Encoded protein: CASSQALAGGPLEQYF.

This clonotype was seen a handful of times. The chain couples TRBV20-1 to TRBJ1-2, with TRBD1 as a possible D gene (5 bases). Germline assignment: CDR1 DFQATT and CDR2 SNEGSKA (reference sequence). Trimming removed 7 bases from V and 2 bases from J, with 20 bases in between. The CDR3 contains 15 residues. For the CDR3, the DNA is TGCAGTGACGAATTTCGGGACGGCGTAAACTATGGCTACACCTTC. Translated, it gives CSDEFRDGVNYGYTF.

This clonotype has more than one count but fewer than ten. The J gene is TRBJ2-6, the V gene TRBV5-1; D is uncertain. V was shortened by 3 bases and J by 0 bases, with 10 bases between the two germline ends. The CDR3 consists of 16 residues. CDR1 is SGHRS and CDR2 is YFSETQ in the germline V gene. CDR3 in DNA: TGCGCCAGCAGCTCGAATGTGATCTCTGGGGCCAACGTCCTGACTTTC. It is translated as CASSSNVISGANVLTF.

The CDR3 DNA is TGTGCCAGCACGCTATCGACAGGTCCCCTCTACGAGCAGTACTTC. Its protein is CASTLSTGPLYEQYF. This chain connects TRBV5-6 to TRBJ2-7; D is possibly TRBD1 (6 bases). CDR1 is SGHDT, CDR2 YYEEEE, per germline. The V end lost 6 bases, the J end lost 3 bases, and 19 bases lay between the germline ends. The CDR3 totals 15 residues.

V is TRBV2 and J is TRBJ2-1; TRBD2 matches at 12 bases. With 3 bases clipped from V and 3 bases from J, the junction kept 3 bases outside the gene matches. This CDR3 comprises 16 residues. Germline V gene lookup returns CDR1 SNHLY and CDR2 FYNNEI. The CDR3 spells CASSETSGGYYNEQFF. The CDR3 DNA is TGTGCCAGCAGTGAGACTAGCGGGGGCTACTACAATGAGCAGTTCTTC.

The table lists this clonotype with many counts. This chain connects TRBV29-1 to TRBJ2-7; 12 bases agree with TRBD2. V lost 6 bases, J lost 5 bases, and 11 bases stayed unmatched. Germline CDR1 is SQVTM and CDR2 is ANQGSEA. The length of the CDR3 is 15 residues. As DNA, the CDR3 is TGCAGCGTACCCCGGAGGACTAGCGGGATGGACGAGCAGTACTTC. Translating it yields CSVPRRTSGMDEQYF.

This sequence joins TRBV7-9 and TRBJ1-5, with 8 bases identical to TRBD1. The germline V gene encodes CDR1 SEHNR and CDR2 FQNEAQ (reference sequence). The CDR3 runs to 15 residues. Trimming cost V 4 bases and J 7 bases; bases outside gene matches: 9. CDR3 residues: CASSSDRAEGQPQHF. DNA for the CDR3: TGTGCCAGCAGCTCGGACAGGGCTGAAGGACAGCCCCAGCATTTT.

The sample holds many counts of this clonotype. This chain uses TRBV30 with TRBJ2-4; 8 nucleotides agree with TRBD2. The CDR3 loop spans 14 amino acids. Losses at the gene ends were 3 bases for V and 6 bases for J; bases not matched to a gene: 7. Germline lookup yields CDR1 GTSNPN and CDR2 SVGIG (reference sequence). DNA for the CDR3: TGTGCCTGGAGCGTCCTTCGGGAGGGAAACATTCAGTACTTC. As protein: CAWSVLREGNIQYF.

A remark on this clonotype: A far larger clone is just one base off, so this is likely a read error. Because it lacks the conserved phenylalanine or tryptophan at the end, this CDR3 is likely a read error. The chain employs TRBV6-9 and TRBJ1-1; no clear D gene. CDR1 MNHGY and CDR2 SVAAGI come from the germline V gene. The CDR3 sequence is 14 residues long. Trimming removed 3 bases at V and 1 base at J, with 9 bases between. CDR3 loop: CASSYAQQNTEAFL. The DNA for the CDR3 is TGTGCCAGCAGTTACGCCCAACAGAACACTGAAGCTTTCCTT.

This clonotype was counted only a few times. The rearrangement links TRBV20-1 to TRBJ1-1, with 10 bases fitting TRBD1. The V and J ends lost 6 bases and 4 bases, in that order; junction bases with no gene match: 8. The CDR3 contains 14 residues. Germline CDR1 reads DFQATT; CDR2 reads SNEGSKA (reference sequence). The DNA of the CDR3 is TGCAGTGCGACCGGGACAGGGGATGGCACTGAAGCTTTCTTT. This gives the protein CSATGTGDGTEAFF.

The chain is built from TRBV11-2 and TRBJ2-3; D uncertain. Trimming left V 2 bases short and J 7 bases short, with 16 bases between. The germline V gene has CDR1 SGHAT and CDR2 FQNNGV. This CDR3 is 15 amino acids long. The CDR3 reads CASSLTQRVRHTQYF. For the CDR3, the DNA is TGTGCCAGCAGCTTAACGCAAAGGGTTCGACATACGCAGTATTTT.

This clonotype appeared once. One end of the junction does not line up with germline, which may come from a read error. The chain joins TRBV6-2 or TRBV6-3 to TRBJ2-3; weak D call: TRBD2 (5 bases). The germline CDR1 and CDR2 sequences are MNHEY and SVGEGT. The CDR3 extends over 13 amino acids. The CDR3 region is CASKKRSTDTRYF. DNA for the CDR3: TGTGCCAGCAAAAAGCGGAGCACAGATACGCGGTATTTT.

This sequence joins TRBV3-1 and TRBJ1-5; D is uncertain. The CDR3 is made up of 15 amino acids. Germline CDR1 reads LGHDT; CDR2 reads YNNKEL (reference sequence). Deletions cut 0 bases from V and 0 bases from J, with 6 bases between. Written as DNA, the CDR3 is TGTGCCAGCAGCCAAGACTTGGCTAGCAATCAGCCCCAGCATTTT. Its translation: CASSQDLASNQPQHF.

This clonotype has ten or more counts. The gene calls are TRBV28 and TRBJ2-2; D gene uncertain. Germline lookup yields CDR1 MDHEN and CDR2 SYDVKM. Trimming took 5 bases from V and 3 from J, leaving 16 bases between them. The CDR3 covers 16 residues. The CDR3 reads CASSRSTNSYTGELFF. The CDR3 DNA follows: TGTGCCAGCAGTCGCTCAACGAACAGTTACACCGGGGAGCTGTTTTTT.

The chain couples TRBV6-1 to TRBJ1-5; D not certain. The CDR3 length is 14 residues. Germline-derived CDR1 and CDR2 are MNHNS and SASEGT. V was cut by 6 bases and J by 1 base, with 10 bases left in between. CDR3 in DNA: TGTGCCAGCAGGTCCCCTGGGAGCAATCAGCCCCAGCATTTT. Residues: CASRSPGSNQPQHF.

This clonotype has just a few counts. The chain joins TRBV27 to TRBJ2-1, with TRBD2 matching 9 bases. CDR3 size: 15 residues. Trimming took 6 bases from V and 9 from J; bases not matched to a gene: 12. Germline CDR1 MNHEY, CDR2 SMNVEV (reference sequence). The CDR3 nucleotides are TGTGCCAGCAGCCCAATAGCGGGAGTTGGAATTGAGCAGTTCTTC. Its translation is CASSPIAGVGIEQFF.

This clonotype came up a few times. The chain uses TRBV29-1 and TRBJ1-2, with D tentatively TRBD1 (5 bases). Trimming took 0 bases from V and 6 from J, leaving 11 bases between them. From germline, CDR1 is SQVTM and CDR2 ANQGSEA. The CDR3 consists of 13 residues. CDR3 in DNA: TGCAGCGTTGAAGACAGGGACGCCGATGGCTACACCTTC. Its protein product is CSVEDRDADGYTF.

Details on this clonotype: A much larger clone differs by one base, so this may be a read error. CDR3 protein: CASSPRPSVGSRTGELFF. CDR3 nucleotide sequence: TGTGCCAGCAGTCCCCGACCAAGTGTCGGGAGTCGGACCGGGGAGCTGTTTTTT. The rearrangement links TRBV6-1 to TRBJ2-2, with a possible D match to TRBD2 (6 bases). CDR3 size: 18 residues. The V gene lost 5 bases and the J gene lost 5 bases, with 24 bases spanning the gap. CDR1 and CDR2 from the germline V gene are MNHNS and SASEGT.

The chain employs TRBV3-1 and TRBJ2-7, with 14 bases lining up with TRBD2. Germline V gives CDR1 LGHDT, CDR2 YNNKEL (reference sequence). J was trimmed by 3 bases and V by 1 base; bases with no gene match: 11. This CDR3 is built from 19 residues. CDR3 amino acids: CASSQGGTSGSPVRYEQYF. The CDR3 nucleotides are TGTGCCAGCAGCCAAGGGGGGACTAGCGGGAGTCCGGTGCGCTACGAGCAGTACTTC.

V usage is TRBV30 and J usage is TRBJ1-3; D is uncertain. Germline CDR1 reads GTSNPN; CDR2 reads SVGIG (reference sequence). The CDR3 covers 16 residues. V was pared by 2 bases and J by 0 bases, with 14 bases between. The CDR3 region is CAWSRETLFSGNTIYF. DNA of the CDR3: TGTGCCTGGAGTCGAGAAACTTTGTTCTCTGGAAACACCATATATTTT.

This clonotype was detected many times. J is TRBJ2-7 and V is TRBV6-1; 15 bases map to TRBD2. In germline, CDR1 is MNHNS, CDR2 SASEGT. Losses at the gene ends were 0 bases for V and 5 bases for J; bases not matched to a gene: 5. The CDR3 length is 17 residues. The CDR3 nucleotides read TGTGCCAGCAGTGAAGCGGGGGGACTAGCGGGAGGAGACGAGCAGTACTTC. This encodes CASSEAGGLAGGDEQYF.